The 20 T cell receptor beta chains below were found in one sample sequenced in a study of blood T cell repertoires in COVID-19. Assay: immunoSEQ multiplex PCR; the TCRdb copy retains only in-frame clones and omits some. The sample contains 95,000 to 150,000 clones, roughly 90% of which appear only once. Sequenced: peripheral blood. Receptors were obtained from a man aged 50 or older with acute or convalescent COVID-19.

The V gene is TRBV12-5, the J gene TRBJ2-7; maybe TRBD1 (6 bases). Per the germline V gene, CDR1 is LGHNT and CDR2 is FRNRAP. V was pared by 0 bases and J by 6 bases, with 15 bases between. The CDR3 spans 15 residues. CDR3 region: CASGLVRGPRGEQYF. Written as DNA, the CDR3 is TGTGCTAGTGGTTTGGTCAGGGGCCCGAGAGGCGAGCAGTACTTC.

The count of this clone is one. The chain has TRBV2 and TRBJ2-3; TRBD1 agrees at 9 bases. Germline trimming cut 8 bases from V and 0 bases from J; bases unmatched to any gene: 3. The CDR3 is made up of 14 amino acids. CDR1 is SNHLY, CDR2 FYNNEI, per germline. In DNA form, the CDR3 reads TGTGCCAGCGGACAGGGGCTCAGCACAGATACGCAGTATTTT. It codes for CASGQGLSTDTQYF.

The chain joins TRBV9 to TRBJ2-3, with 9 bases identical to TRBD1. Germline V CDR1 and CDR2: SGDLS, YYNGEE. The CDR3 contains 20 residues. The V gene end was trimmed by 4 bases and the J gene end by 4 bases; junction bases not matched to a gene: 22. CDR3 nucleotide sequence: TGTGCCAGCAGCCCACCCCTCCGGGACAGGGTCTCTCGGGGGGCAGATACGCAGTATTTT. Its protein product is CASSPPLRDRVSRGADTQYF. Filled out from reference TRBV9 and TRBJ2-3, the complete variable domain reads DSGVTQTPKHLITATGQRVTLRCSPRSGDLSVYWYQQSLDQGLQFLIQYYNGEERAKGNILERFSAQQFPDLHSELNLSSLELGDSALYFCASSPPLRDRVSRGADTQYFGPGTRLTVL.

V usage is TRBV5-6 and J usage is TRBJ1-1; 7 bases fit TRBD1. The CDR3 loop spans 16 amino acids. In germline, CDR1 is SGHDT, CDR2 YYEEEE. V lost 3 bases to trimming and J lost 0 bases; unmatched junction nucleotides: 8. CDR3 sequence reads: CASSSQGKVLNTEAFF. DNA for the CDR3: TGTGCCAGCAGCTCACAGGGGAAGGTCCTGAACACTGAAGCTTTCTTT. Based on the CDR3 plus reference TRBV5-6 and TRBJ1-1, the full variable domain is DAGVTQSPTHLIKTRGQQVTLRCSPKSGHDTVSWYQQALGQGPQFIFQYYEEEERQRGNFPDRFSGHQFPNYSSELNVNALLLGDSALYLCASSSQGKVLNTEAFFGQGTRLTVV.

The chain couples TRBV2 to TRBJ2-7, with TRBD2 matching over 8 bases. Germline V gene lookup returns CDR1 SNHLY and CDR2 FYNNEI. The junction had 5 bases not matched to a gene; V was cut back by 3 bases and J by 1 base. CDR3 length equals 15 residues. The DNA of the CDR3 is TGTGCCAGCAGTGAGCTAGCGGGTCAATCCTACGAGCAGTACTTC. The encoded protein is CASSELAGQSYEQYF.

This chain links TRBV11-3 with TRBJ2-7; 7 nucleotides match TRBD1. The CDR3 contains 13 residues. The germline CDR1 and CDR2 sequences are SGHNT and YENEEA. With V trimmed by 1 base and J by 5 bases, 2 bases remained unmatched. The DNA of the CDR3 is TGTGCCAGCAGCTTAGTCAGGGGGAACGAGCAGTACTTC. Its protein product is CASSLVRGNEQYF.

The chain combines TRBV5-4 with TRBJ2-2; tentative D call: TRBD1 (5 bases). Trimming left V 4 bases short and J 4 bases short, with 14 bases between. The length of the CDR3 is 15 residues. Germline V gives CDR1 SGHNT, CDR2 YYREEE (reference sequence). The CDR3: CASSTQTDPTGELFF. CDR3 nucleotide sequence: TGTGCCAGCAGCACCCAGACAGATCCCACCGGGGAGCTGTTTTTT. Combining the CDR3 with reference TRBV5-4 and TRBJ2-2 gives the whole variable domain ETGVTQSPTHLIKTRGQQVTLRCSSQSGHNTVSWYQQALGQGPQFIFQYYREEENGRGNFPPRFSGLQFPNYSSELNVNALELDDSALYLCASSTQTDPTGELFFGEGSRLTVL.

This chain links TRBV19 with TRBJ1-5; D call uncertain. V was shortened by 5 bases and J by 6 bases, with 8 bases between the two germline ends. CDR3 length equals 12 residues. The germline V gene encodes CDR1 LNHDA and CDR2 SQIVND (reference sequence). CDR3 protein: CASSPLAQPQHF. The CDR3 coding sequence is TGTGCCAGTAGTCCGCTGGCTCAGCCCCAGCATTTT.

The V call is TRBV5-5, the J call TRBJ2-5; TRBD2 agrees at 7 bases. V lost 3 bases, J lost 2 bases, and 4 bases stayed unmatched. This CDR3 is 14 amino acids long. Germline-derived CDR1 and CDR2 are SGHKS and YYEKEE (reference sequence). CDR3 DNA sequence: TGTGCCAGCAGCTGGGGAGGGTCACAAGAGACCCAGTACTTC. Protein: CASSWGGSQETQYF.

This clone was seen only once. V usage is TRBV19 and J usage is TRBJ1-1; D ambiguous. The CDR3 spans 12 residues. V was clipped by 3 bases and J by 7 bases, with 9 bases between them. In germline, CDR1 is LNHDA, CDR2 SQIVND (reference sequence). The CDR3 DNA sequence: TGTGCCAGTAGTATCTGGGCCCGTGAAGCTTTCTTT. This codes for CASSIWAREAFF.

This chain uses TRBV27 with TRBJ2-3; perhaps TRBD2 as D (6 bases). V was trimmed by 4 bases and J by 5 bases, leaving 16 bases between them. The CDR3 spans 15 residues. Germline CDR1 reads MNHEY; CDR2 reads SMNVEV (reference sequence). CDR3 sequence reads: CASSSLTRIGDTQYF. For the CDR3, the DNA is TGTGCCAGCAGTTCCCTGACTAGAATTGGAGATACGCAGTATTTT.

Only one count was recorded for this clone. This sequence joins TRBV18 and TRBJ2-1; TRBD2 is a possible D gene (5 bases). The CDR3 is made up of 13 amino acids. CDR1 and CDR2 from the germline V gene are KGHSH and LQKENI. V was trimmed by 0 bases and J by 7 bases, leaving 7 bases between them. This CDR3 is CASSPPTGNEQFF. CDR3 in DNA: TGTGCCAGCTCACCACCCACGGGGAATGAGCAGTTCTTC.

The chain combines TRBV24-1 with TRBJ2-3; D may be TRBD1 (7 bases). The CDR3 is made up of 14 amino acids. The ends were cut back, 3 bases at V and 6 bases at J, with 12 bases in the middle. CDR1 and CDR2 from the germline V gene are KGHDR and SFDVKD. The CDR3 DNA is TGTGCCACCAGTGATCTGACAGGGAGGGATACGCAGTATTTT. Translation gives CATSDLTGRDTQYF.

This clone was detected only once. V and J are TRBV27 and TRBJ1-5; D is unclear. This CDR3 has 14 residues. Germline lookup yields CDR1 MNHEY and CDR2 SMNVEV (reference sequence). The V end lost 5 bases, the J end lost 0 bases, and 8 bases lay between the germline ends. The CDR3: CASSPGSSNQPQHF. For the CDR3, the DNA is TGTGCCAGCAGTCCCGGGAGTAGCAATCAGCCCCAGCATTTT.

The table lists this clone with a count of one. The chain combines TRBV6-5 with TRBJ1-2; TRBD1 aligns across 7 bases. Per germline, CDR1 MNHEY and CDR2 SVGAGI. J gave up 3 bases and V 7 bases, and 8 bases lay outside the gene matches. The CDR3 is 14 residues long. The CDR3 nucleotides read TGTGCCAGCAACAAGGACAGGAGTTACTATGGCTACACCTTC. It specifies CASNKDRSYYGYTF.

V usage is TRBV18 and J usage is TRBJ2-5, with D perhaps TRBD2 (6 bases). Between the trimmed V and J ends, which lost 4 bases and 3 bases, there was a span of 12 bases. Per the germline V gene, CDR1 is KGHSH and CDR2 is LQKENI. This CDR3 comprises 14 residues. CDR3 sequence: CASSRSGGKETQYF. CDR3 DNA: TGTGCCAGCTCACGGTCAGGCGGGAAAGAGACCCAGTACTTC. Combining the CDR3 with reference TRBV18 and TRBJ2-5 gives the whole variable domain NAGVMQNPRHLVRRRGQEARLRCSPMKGHSHVYWYRQLPEEGLKFMVYLQKENIIDESGMPKERFSAEFPKEGPSILRIQQVVRGDSAAYFCASSRSGGKETQYFGPGTRLLVL.

The rearrangement joins TRBV4-2 to TRBJ1-4; possible D gene TRBD1, 6 bases. Germline V gives CDR1 LGHNA, CDR2 YNFKEQ. The CDR3 contains 15 residues. V shed 0 bases and J shed 8 bases, with 13 bases lying between them. CDR3 sequence (DNA): TGTGCCAGCAGCCAAGAAATAGGGGGTGGGGAAAAACTGTTTTTT. It codes for CASSQEIGGGEKLFF.

The chain couples TRBV5-1 to TRBJ2-7; TRBD1 agrees at 7 bases. The CDR3 sequence is 13 residues long. Germline CDR1 reads SGHRS; CDR2 reads YFSETQ. The V gene end was trimmed by 2 bases and the J gene end by 4 bases; junction bases not matched to a gene: 3. The CDR3 region is CASSFGTAYEQYF. CDR3 nucleotide sequence: TGCGCCAGCAGCTTTGGGACAGCTTACGAGCAGTACTTC.

V usage is TRBV6-6 and J usage is TRBJ1-5, with D perhaps matching TRBD1 (5 bases). CDR3 length equals 16 residues. Looked up from germline, CDR1 is MNHNY and CDR2 is SVGAGI (reference sequence). V dropped 2 bases and J dropped 0 bases, with 11 bases sitting between them. The CDR3 DNA follows: TGTGCCAGCAGTTACCCGGGACTCAATAGCAATCAGCCCCAGCATTTT. Its translation is CASSYPGLNSNQPQHF.

The table lists this clone with a count of one. The genes are TRBV27 and TRBJ2-2, with 10 nucleotides matching TRBD1. The CDR3 length is 15 residues. Germline CDR1 MNHEY, CDR2 SMNVEV (reference sequence). With V trimmed by 3 bases and J by 6 bases, 4 bases remained unmatched. CDR3 in amino acids: CASSFRTGGAGELFF. The CDR3 nucleotides read TGTGCCAGCAGTTTCAGGACAGGGGGGGCCGGGGAGCTGTTTTTT.